These 6 T cell receptor beta chains came from one sample sequenced in a study of T cell repertoires in cytomegalovirus infection. TCRdb used MiXCR to reprocess the reads, holding one entry per CDR3 protein. Of around 71,000 distinct CDR3 sequences listed, approximately 22% are singletons. These receptors have no known antigen. This specimen was CD8+ T cells from cultured PBMCs, taken from culture after CMV antigen stimulation. The receptor set was obtained from a human donor in good health (CMV status not recorded). Some clones in this sample may be carry-over from other donors' samples.

The chain is built from TRBV20-1 and TRBJ1-1; 9 positions agree with TRBD1. V lost 6 bases and J lost 1; bases outside the gene matches: 12. Germline assignment: CDR1 DFQATT and CDR2 SNEGSKA (reference sequence). CDR3 length: 16 residues. Written as DNA, the CDR3 is TGCAGTGCCCCGATTGGACAGGGGACGAGGAACACTGAAGCTTTCTTT. This translates into CSAPIGQGTRNTEAFF.

This clonotype was counted only a few times. V and J are TRBV27 and TRBJ1-3; tentative D call: TRBD1 (5 bases). The CDR3 covers 13 residues. Trimming took 8 bases from V and 2 from J, leaving 10 bases between them. The germline V gene has CDR1 MNHEY and CDR2 SMNVEV (reference sequence). CDR3 DNA sequence: TGTGCCAGCGTCGGGACTCCTGGAAACACCATATATTTT. Amino acids: CASVGTPGNTIYF.

This clonotype has a handful of counts. The chain uses TRBV7-9 and TRBJ2-6; D is unclear. Trimming cost V 0 bases and J 2 bases, with 5 bases left between them. The CDR3 totals 15 residues. Germline CDR1 is SEHNR and CDR2 is FQNEAQ (reference sequence). CDR3 residues: CASSLASAGANVLTF. As DNA, the CDR3 is TGTGCCAGCAGCTTAGCCTCGGCTGGGGCCAACGTCCTGACTTTC. Variable domain in full (rest from reference TRBV7-9 and TRBJ2-6): DTGVSQNPRHKITKRGQNVTFRCDPISEHNRLYWYRQTLGQGPEFLTYFQNEAQLEKSRLLSDRFSAERPKGSFSTLEIQRTEQGDSAMYLCASSLASAGANVLTFGAGSRLTVL.

In this sample, this clonotype turned up a few times. This CDR3 reads CASSYETSGGREQYF. The CDR3 DNA follows: TGTGCCAGCAGTTACGAAACTAGCGGGGGACGCGAGCAGTACTTC. The V gene is TRBV6-2 or TRBV6-3, the J gene TRBJ2-7; the match to TRBD2 covers 11 bases. V dropped 2 bases and J dropped 6; count of bases not matched to a gene: 6. The V gene's germline CDR1 is MNHEY and CDR2 SVGEGT. CDR3 length: 15 amino acids.

The DNA for the CDR3 is TGTGCCAGCAGCTTCTCCGGGGCCAACGTCCTGACTTTC. Translating it yields CASSFSGANVLTF. This chain joins TRBV7-6 and TRBJ2-6; D unresolved. Germline V gene data show CDR1 as SGHVS and CDR2 as FNYEAQ. CDR3 length: 13 residues. V was clipped by 3 bases and J by 4 bases, with 4 bases between them.

J is TRBJ2-1 and V is TRBV27; D is perhaps TRBD1 (6 bases). Deletions cut 2 bases from V and 6 bases from J, with 8 bases between. Germline V gene sequence: CDR1 MNHEY, CDR2 SMNVEV (reference sequence). The CDR3 contains 13 residues. This CDR3 reads CASSLPGVNEQFF. The CDR3 DNA sequence: TGTGCCAGCAGTTTACCAGGGGTCAATGAGCAGTTCTTC.